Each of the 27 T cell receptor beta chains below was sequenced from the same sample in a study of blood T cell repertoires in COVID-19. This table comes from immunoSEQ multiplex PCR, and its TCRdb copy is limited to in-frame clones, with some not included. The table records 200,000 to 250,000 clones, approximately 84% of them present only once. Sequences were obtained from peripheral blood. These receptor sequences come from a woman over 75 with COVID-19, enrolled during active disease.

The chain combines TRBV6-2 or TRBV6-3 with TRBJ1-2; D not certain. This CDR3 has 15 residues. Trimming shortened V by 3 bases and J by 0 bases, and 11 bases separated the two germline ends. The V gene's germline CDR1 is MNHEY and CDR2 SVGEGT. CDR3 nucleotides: TGTGCCAGCAGTTATATTGGAGGTTCTAACTATGGCTACACCTTC. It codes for CASSYIGGSNYGYTF.

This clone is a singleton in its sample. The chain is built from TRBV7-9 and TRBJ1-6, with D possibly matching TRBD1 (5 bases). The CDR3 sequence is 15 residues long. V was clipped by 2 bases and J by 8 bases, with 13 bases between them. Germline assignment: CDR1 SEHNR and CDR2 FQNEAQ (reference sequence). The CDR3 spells CASSLRGKSDSPLHF. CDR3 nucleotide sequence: TGTGCCAGCAGCTTACGGGGGAAGTCGGATTCACCCCTCCACTTT.

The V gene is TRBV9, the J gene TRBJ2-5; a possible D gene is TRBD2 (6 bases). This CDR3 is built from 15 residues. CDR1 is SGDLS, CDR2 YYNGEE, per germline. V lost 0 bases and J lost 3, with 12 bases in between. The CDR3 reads CASSVGGSGEETQYF. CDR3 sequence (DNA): TGTGCCAGCAGCGTAGGAGGTAGCGGAGAAGAGACCCAGTACTTC.

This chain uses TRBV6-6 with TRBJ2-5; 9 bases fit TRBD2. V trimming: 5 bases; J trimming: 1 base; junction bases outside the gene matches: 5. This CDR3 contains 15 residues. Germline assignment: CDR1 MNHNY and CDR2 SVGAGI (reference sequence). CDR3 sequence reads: CASSRGLAAQETQYF. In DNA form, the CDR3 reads TGTGCCAGCAGTCGGGGACTAGCTGCCCAAGAGACCCAGTACTTC.

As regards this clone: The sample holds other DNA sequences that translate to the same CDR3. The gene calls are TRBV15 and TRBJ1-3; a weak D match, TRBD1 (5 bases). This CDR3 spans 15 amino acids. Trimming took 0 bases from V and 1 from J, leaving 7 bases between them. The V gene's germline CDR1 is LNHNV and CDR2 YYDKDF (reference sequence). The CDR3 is CATSRDRGSGNTIYF. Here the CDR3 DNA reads TGTGCCACCAGCAGAGATAGGGGATCTGGAAACACCATATATTTT. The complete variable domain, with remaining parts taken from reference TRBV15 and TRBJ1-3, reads DAMVIQNPRYQVTQFGKPVTLSCSQTLNHNVMYWYQQKSSQAPKLLFHYYDKDFNNEADTPDNFQSRRPNTSFCFLDIRSPGLGDTAMYLCATSRDRGSGNTIYFGEGSWLTVV.

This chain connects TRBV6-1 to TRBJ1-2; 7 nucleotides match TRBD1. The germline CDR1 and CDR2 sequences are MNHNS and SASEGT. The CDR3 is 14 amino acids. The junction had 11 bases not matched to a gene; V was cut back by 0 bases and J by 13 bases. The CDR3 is CASSEARLGGPGTF. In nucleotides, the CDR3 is TGTGCCAGCAGTGAAGCTAGGTTAGGGGGCCCAGGCACCTTC.

CDR3 DNA sequence: TGTGCCAGCAGCGTAGGGCGGGAGATGTACACCGGGGAGCTGTTTTTT. Translating it yields CASSVGREMYTGELFF. The rearrangement uses TRBV9 and TRBJ2-2; 7 nucleotides line up with TRBD2. Germline-derived CDR1 and CDR2 are SGDLS and YYNGEE. The CDR3 has 16 residues. The junction had 5 bases not matched to a gene; V was cut back by 0 bases and J by 3 bases.

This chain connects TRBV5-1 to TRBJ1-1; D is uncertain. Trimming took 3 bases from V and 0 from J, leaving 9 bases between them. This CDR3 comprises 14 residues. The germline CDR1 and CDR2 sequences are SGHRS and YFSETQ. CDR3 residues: CASSSGLMNTEAFF. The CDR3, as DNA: TGCGCCAGCAGCTCCGGACTCATGAACACTGAAGCTTTCTTT.

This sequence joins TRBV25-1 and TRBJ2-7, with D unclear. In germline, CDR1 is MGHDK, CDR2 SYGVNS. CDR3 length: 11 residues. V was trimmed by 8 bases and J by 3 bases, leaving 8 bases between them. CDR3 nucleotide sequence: TGTGCCAGCTCTACGGGCTACGAGCAGTACTTC. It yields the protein CASSTGYEQYF.

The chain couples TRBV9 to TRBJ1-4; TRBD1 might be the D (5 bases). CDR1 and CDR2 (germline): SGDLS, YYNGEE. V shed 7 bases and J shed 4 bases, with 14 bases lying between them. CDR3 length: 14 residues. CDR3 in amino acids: CASGPRVGNEKLFF. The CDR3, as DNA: TGTGCCAGCGGACCCAGGGTGGGTAATGAAAAACTGTTTTTT. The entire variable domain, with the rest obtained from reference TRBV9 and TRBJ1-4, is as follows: DSGVTQTPKHLITATGQRVTLRCSPRSGDLSVYWYQQSLDQGLQFLIQYYNGEERAKGNILERFSAQQFPDLHSELNLSSLELGDSALYFCASGPRVGNEKLFFGSGTQLSVL.

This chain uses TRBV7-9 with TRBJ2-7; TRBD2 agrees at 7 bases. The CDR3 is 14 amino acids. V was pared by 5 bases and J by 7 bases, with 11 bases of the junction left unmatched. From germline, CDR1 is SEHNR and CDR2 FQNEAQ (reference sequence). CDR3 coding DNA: TGTGCCAGCAGCAAACGGCGGGAGATGGGGGAGCAGTACTTC. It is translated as CASSKRREMGEQYF.

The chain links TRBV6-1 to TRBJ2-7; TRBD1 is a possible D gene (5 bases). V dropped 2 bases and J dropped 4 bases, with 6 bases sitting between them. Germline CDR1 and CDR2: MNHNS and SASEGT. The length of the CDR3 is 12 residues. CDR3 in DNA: TGTGCCAGCAGTGAATCAGGGTACGAGCAGTACTTC. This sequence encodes CASSESGYEQYF.

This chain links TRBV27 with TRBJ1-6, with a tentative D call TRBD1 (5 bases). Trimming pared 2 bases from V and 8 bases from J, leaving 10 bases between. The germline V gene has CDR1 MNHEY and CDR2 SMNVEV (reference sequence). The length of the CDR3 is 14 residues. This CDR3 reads CASSLVWGDSPLHF. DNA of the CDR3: TGTGCCAGCAGTTTAGTTTGGGGGGATTCACCCCTCCACTTT.

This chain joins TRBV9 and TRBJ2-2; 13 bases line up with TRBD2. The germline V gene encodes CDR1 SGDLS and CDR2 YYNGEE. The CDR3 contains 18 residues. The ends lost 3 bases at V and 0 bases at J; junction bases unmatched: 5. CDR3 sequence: CASSEQLAGGPNTGELFF. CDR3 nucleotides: TGTGCCAGCAGCGAACAACTAGCGGGGGGGCCGAACACCGGGGAGCTGTTTTTT.

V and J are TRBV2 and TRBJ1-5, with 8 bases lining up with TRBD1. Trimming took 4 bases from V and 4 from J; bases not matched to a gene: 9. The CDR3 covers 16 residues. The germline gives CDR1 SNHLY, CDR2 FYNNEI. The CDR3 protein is CASSGAGGVGNQPQHF. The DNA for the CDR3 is TGTGCCAGCAGTGGGGCAGGGGGCGTTGGGAATCAGCCCCAGCATTTT.

The CDR3 coding sequence is TGTGCCAGCAGCTCACGGACTAGCGGGAGGGCCGGCGATGAGCAGTTCTTC. Translation gives CASSSRTSGRAGDEQFF. V usage is TRBV3-1 (or the pseudogene TRBV3-2) and J usage is TRBJ2-1; 15 bases map to TRBD2. V was pared by 5 bases and J by 8 bases, with 10 bases of the junction left unmatched. There are 17 residues in the CDR3. CDR1 LGHDT and CDR2 YNNKEL come from the germline V gene (reference sequence).

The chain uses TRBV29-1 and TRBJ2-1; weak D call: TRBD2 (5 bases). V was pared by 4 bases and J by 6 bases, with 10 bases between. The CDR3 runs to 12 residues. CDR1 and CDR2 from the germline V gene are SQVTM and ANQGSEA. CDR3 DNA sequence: TGCAGCGTTGCGGAGGTATCCAATGAGCAGTTCTTC. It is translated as CSVAEVSNEQFF.

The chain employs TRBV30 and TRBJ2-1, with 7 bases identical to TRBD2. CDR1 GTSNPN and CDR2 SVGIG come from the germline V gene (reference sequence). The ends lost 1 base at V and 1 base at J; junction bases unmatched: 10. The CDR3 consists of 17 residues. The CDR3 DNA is TGTGCCTGGAGTGACCATTCTAGCGGAAGATCCTACAATGAGCAGTTCTTC. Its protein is CAWSDHSSGRSYNEQFF.

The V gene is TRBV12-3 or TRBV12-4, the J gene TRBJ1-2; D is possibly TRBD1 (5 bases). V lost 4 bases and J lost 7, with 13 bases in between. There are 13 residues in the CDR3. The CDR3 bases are TGTGCCAGCAGTTGGGGGGAGGGTAGTGGCTACACCTTC. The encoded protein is CASSWGEGSGYTF.

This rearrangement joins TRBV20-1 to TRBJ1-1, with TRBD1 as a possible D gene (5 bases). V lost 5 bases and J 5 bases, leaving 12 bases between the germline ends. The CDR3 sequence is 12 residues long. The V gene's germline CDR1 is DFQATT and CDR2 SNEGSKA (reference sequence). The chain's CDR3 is CSAGARGTEAFF. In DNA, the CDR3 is TGCAGTGCTGGTGCCCGGGGGACTGAAGCTTTCTTT.

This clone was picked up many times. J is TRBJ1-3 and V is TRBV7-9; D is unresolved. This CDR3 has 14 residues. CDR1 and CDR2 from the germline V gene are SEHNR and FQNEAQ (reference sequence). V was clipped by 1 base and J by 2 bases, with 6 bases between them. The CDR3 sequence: CASSLGTAGNTIYF. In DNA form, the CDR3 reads TGTGCCAGCAGCTTAGGGACTGCTGGAAACACCATATATTTT.

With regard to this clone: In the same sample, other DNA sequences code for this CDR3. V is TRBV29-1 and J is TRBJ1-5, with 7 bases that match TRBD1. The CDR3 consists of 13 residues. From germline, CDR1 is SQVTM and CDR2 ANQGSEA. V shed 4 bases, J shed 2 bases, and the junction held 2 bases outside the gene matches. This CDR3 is CSVGGGGNQPQHF. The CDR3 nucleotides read TGCAGCGTTGGAGGGGGCGGCAATCAGCCCCAGCATTTT.

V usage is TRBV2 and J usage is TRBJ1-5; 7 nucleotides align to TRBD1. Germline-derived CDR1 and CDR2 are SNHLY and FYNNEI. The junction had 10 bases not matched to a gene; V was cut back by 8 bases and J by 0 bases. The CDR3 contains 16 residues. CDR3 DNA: TGTGCCAGCGCGAGAGATGGACAGGTTAGCAATCAGCCCCAGCATTTT. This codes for CASARDGQVSNQPQHF.

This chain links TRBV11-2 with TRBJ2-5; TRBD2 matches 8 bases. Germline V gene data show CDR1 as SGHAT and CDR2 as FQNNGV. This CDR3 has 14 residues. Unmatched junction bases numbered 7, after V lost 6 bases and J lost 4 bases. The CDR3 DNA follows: TGTGCCAGCAGAGGTGGACTAGCTGGAGAGACCCAGTACTTC. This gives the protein CASRGGLAGETQYF.

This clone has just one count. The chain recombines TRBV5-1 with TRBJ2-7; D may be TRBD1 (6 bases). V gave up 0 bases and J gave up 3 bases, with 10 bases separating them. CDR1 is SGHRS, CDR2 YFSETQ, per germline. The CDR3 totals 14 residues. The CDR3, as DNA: TGCGCCAGCAGCTTGGTAGACAGGAGCTACGAGCAGTACTTC. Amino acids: CASSLVDRSYEQYF.

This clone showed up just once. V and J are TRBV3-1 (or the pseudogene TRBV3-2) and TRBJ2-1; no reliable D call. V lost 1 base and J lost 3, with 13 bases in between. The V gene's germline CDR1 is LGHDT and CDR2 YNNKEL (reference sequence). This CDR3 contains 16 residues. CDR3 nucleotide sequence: TGTGCCAGCAGCCAAGTTAGTCGTGTCCTCTACAATGAGCAGTTCTTC. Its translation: CASSQVSRVLYNEQFF.

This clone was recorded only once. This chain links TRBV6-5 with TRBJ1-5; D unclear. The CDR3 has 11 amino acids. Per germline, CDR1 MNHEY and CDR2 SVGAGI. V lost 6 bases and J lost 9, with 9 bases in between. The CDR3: CASSAGPPQHF. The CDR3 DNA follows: TGTGCCAGCAGCGCAGGTCCGCCCCAGCATTTT.